Presented here are 8 T cell receptor beta chains from one specimen sequenced in a study of T cells after yellow fever vaccination. TCRdb fed the 5' RACE reads into MiXCR, producing one record per CDR3 protein. The sample comprises 350,000 to 450,000 distinct CDR3 sequences, 18% of which are singletons, and roughly a sixth rests with the top ten. Sequenced material: PBMCs, taken before the yellow fever booster vaccination. The receptors shown here come from a man between 18 and 29 years old who received the YFV17D yellow fever vaccine.

This clonotype was seen ten or more times. The chain has TRBV3-1 and TRBJ2-1; D perhaps matches TRBD1 (5 bases). V lost 3 bases and J 1 base, leaving 7 bases between the germline ends. From germline, CDR1 is LGHDT and CDR2 YNNKEL (reference sequence). The CDR3 covers 14 residues. The CDR3 nucleotides are TGTGCCAGCAGCCAGACAGCGTCCTACAATGAGCAGTTCTTC. Translated, it gives CASSQTASYNEQFF.

This clonotype was seen a few times. The rearrangement links TRBV5-1 to TRBJ1-3; the D gene is possibly TRBD1 (5 bases). Germline V lookup: CDR1 SGHRS, CDR2 YFSETQ. The CDR3 totals 14 residues. With 4 bases removed from V and 3 bases from J, the gap between germline ends came to 11 bases. The DNA for the CDR3 is TGCGCCAGCAGCCAGCCAGGGATTGGAAACACCATATATTTT. Translated, it gives CASSQPGIGNTIYF.

The CDR3 is CASSLLRGTGEQFF. The CDR3 coding sequence is TGTGCCAGCAGCTTACTCAGGGGAACGGGTGAGCAGTTCTTC. V gene TRBV7-9 combines with J gene TRBJ2-1; D is perhaps TRBD1 (6 bases). Trimming left V 2 bases short and J 9 bases short, with 14 bases between. Germline lookup yields CDR1 SEHNR and CDR2 FQNEAQ (reference sequence). This CDR3 has 14 amino acids.

This clonotype was recorded many times. The chain is built from TRBV12-3 or TRBV12-4 and TRBJ2-7; 8 positions agree with TRBD2. The V segment lost 7 bases and the J segment 4 bases; nucleotides outside the gene matches: 9. The CDR3 length is 14 residues. The CDR3 loop reads CASNQGPGGYEQYF. Here the CDR3 DNA reads TGTGCCAGCAACCAAGGGCCGGGAGGGTACGAGCAGTACTTC.

CDR3 coding DNA: TGTGCCAGCAGCGTAACAGGGGGGGGTGAGGCTTTCTTT. As protein: CASSVTGGGEAFF. The chain links TRBV7-8 to TRBJ1-1, with 8 nucleotides matching TRBD1. Germline CDR1 and CDR2: SGHVS and FQNEAQ. The CDR3 has 13 residues. Trimming removed 5 bases from V and 11 bases from J; junction bases left unmatched: 10.

The chain is built from TRBV5-5 and TRBJ2-7; 7 bases line up with TRBD1. This CDR3 comprises 13 residues. V shed 5 bases and J 1 base; nucleotides not matched to a gene: 3. The germline V gene encodes CDR1 SGHKS and CDR2 YYEKEE (reference sequence). The DNA for the CDR3 is TGTGCCAGCAGAATGGGACAGTCCTACGAGCAGTACGTC. It translates to CASRMGQSYEQYV.

This clonotype appeared once. This chain joins TRBV7-2 and TRBJ1-2; D not certain. The CDR3 runs to 18 residues. Germline CDR1 is SGHTA and CDR2 is FQGNSA. The V and J ends lost 3 bases and 4 bases respectively, with 24 bases between them. The CDR3, as DNA: TGTGCCAGCAGCTTCGAAGTTCGGACGGAAGCTTCTCTCTATGGCTACACCTTC. Its protein is CASSFEVRTEASLYGYTF.

The sample holds a few counts of this clonotype. This sequence joins TRBV19 and TRBJ2-3, with D perhaps matching TRBD1 (5 bases). CDR1 and CDR2 from the germline V gene are LNHDA and SQIVND (reference sequence). The ends were cut back, 3 bases at V and 3 bases at J, with 7 bases in the middle. This CDR3 region has 13 residues. In nucleotides, the CDR3 is TGTGCCAGTAGTATGCAGGGAACAGATACGCAGTATTTT. It translates to CASSMQGTDTQYF.